This TCR beta chain was captured in a study of blood T cell repertoires in COVID-19 (dated by TCRdb to 2020 to 2022). Broadly, across the study: The collaborator samples originated in the United States, Italy and Spain and spanned the acute and convalescent phases of COVID-19. A freely available public database, intended as a resource for researchers studying the immune response to SARS-CoV-2, is where the repertoires were released. Samples came from the ongoing ImmuneRACE study (first 160 participants) plus 1,254 subjects from 6 global collaborators. Where available, HLA class I and class II types were taken from metadata supplied by the sample provider and were not determined by assay-based typing. The prospective study material was composed of cDNA or gDNA derived from T cells, B-cell-depleted T cells, or PBMCs. The dataset comprised deeply sampled blood TCRbeta repertoires from subjects exposed to, actively infected with, or recovered from COVID-19. The sample metadata nearly always contained a de-identified subject ID, COVID-19 status, age in years and sex. The paper as a whole reports these results and caveats: How much clinical and demographic metadata was included differed by source and by participant, and the metadata was provided uncurated.

The collaborating institutions used their own protocols to collect whole blood in K2EDTA tubes. Collaborator samples were shipped for TCRbeta analysis as frozen whole blood, isolated PBMCs, or DNA extracted from either sample type. TCRbeta CDR3 regions were amplified from genomic DNA using the immunoSEQ Assay, a bias-controlled multiplex PCR. The source study handled its data this way. Nucleated cell counts per sample were estimated from amplification of reference gene primers within the assay. To quantify the absolute abundance of each unique TCRbeta CDR3 rearrangement, sequence reads were collapsed and filtered. Productive Simpson clonality was computed per sample as the square root of Simpson's diversity index over productive rearrangements. TCRdb's version of the immuneACCESS table is confined to in-frame rearrangements and falls short of the full clone set. An unresolved V gene accounts for under half of the shortfall where checked; the remainder is of unknown origin. V and J calls plus clone size are reproduced from that table; the DNA served to infer D and trimming. This sample has about 58,000 clones in its table, and around nine tenths of those were observed once. Roughly 8.8% of the sample rests with the top ten.

V gives up 5 bases and J gives up 1 base, and the segment between their germline ends measures 15 bases. The CDR3, from cysteine to phenylalanine, totals 15 residues. The kept DNA is CDR3 alone, 45 bases in frame from the first base. As encoded in the germline V gene, CDR1 is SGHAT while CDR2 is FQNNGV. Concerning this clone itself: Its antigen remains unidentified. No base quality information exists; no much larger clone differs at one position.

The chain was built from TRBV11-2 and TRBJ2-7, with TRBD2 as a weak D call on 6 bases. The TCR sequence derives from a woman between 65 and 79 years old with active COVID-19. The specimen sequenced was peripheral blood. The CDR3 is CASSTSGQPSYEQYF. The DNA sequence is TGTGCCAGCAGCACCAGCGGGCAGCCTTCCTACGAGCAGTACTTC.